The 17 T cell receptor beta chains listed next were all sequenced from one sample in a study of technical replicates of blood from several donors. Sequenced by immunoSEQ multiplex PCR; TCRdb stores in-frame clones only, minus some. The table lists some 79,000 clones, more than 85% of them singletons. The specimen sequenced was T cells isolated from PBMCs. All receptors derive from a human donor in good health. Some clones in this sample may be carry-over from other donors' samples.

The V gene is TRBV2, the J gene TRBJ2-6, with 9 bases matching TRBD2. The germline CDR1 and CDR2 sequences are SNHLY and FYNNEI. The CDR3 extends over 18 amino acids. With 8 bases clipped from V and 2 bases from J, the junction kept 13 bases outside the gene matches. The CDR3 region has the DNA TGTGCCAGCTTACTGACTAGCGGAAGATACACTGGGGCCAACGTCCTGACTTTC. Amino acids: CASLLTSGRYTGANVLTF.

CDR3 nucleotides: TGTGCCAGCAGTGAGCGGGGGGAGGGTAGGCCCCAGCATTTT. This gives the protein CASSERGEGRPQHF. The chain couples TRBV25-1 to TRBJ1-5; the D gene is possibly TRBD1 (5 bases). This CDR3 has 14 amino acids. Germline V gene sequence: CDR1 MGHDK, CDR2 SYGVNS. With 3 bases removed from V and 9 bases from J, the gap between germline ends came to 15 bases.

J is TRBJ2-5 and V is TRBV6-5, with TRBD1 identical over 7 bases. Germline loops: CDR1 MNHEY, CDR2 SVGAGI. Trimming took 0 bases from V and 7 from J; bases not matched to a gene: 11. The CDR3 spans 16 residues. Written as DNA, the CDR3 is TGTGCCAGCAGTTACTCTTTGTTCGACAGGGAAAGGACCCAGTACTTC. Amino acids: CASSYSLFDRERTQYF.

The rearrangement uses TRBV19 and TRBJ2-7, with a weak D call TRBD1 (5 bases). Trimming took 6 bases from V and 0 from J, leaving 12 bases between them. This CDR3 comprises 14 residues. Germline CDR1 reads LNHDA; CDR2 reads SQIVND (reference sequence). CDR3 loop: CASRPSTASYEQYF. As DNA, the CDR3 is TGTGCCAGTAGGCCCTCGACAGCCTCCTACGAGCAGTACTTC.

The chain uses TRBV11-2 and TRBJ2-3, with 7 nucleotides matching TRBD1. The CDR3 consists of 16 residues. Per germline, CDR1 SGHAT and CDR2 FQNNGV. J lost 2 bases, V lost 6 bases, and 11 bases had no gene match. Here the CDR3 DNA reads TGTGCCAGCAGTTCCCCGGACAGGCAAACCACAGATACGCAGTATTTT. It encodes CASSSPDRQTTDTQYF.

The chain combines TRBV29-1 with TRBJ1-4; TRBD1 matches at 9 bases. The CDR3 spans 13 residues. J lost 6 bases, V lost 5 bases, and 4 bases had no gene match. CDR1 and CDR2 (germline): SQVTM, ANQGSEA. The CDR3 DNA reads TGCAGCGTTTTGGGACAGGGCGATGAAAAACTGTTTTTT. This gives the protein CSVLGQGDEKLFF.

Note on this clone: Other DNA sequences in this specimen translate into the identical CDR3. The CDR3 sequence is CASSVEGLAYNEQFF. DNA for the CDR3: TGTGCCAGCAGCGTGGAAGGACTGGCCTACAATGAGCAGTTCTTC. The rearrangement uses TRBV9 and TRBJ2-1; the D gene is possibly TRBD2 (5 bases). Germline V gene data show CDR1 as SGDLS and CDR2 as YYNGEE. This CDR3 is 15 amino acids long. V was clipped by 2 bases and J by 2 bases, with 11 bases between them.

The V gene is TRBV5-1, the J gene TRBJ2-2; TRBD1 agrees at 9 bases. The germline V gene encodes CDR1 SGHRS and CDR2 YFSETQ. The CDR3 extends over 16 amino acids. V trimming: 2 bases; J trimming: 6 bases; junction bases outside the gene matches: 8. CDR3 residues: CASSLGGTGISGELFF. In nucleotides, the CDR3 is TGCGCCAGCAGCTTAGGTGGGACAGGGATATCCGGGGAGCTGTTTTTT.

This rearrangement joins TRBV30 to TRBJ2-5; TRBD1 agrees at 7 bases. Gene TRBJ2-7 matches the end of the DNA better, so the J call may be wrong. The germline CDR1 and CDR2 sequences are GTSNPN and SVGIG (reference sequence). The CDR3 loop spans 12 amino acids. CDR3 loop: CAWSHRGYEQYF. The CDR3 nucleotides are TGTGCCTGGAGCCACAGGGGCTACGAGCAGTACTTC.

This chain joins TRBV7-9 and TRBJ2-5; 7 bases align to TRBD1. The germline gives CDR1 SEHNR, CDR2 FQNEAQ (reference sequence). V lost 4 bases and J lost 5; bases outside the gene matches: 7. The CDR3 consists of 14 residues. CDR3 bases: TGTGCCAGCAGCTCCAGAACAGGGGCGGAGACCCAGTACTTC. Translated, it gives CASSSRTGAETQYF.

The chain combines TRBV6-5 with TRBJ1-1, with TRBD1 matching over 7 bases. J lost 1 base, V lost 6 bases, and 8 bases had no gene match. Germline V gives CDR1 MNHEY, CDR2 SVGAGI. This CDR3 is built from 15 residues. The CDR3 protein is CASRLKGAANTEAFF. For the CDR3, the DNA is TGTGCCAGCAGATTGAAGGGGGCTGCGAACACTGAAGCTTTCTTT.

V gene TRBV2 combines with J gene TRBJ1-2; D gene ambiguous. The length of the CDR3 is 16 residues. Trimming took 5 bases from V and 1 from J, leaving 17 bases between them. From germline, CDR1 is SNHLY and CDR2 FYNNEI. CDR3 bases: TGTGCCAGCAGTAAGAGCTCATCATTACTTAACTATGGCTACACCTTC. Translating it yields CASSKSSSLLNYGYTF.

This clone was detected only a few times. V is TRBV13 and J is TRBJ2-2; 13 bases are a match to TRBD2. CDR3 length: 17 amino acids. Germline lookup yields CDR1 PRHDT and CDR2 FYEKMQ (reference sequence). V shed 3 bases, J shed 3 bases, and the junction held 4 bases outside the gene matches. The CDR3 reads CASSLTSGRWDTGELFF. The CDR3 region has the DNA TGTGCCAGCAGCTTGACTAGCGGGAGGTGGGACACCGGGGAGCTGTTTTTT.

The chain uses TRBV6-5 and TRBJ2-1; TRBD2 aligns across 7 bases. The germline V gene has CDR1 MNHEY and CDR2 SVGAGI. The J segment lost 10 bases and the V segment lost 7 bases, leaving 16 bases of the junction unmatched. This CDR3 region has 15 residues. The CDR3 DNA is TGTGCCAGCACCCAGGATAGCGGGCCGAGAGGGGAGCAGTTCTTC. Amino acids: CASTQDSGPRGEQFF.

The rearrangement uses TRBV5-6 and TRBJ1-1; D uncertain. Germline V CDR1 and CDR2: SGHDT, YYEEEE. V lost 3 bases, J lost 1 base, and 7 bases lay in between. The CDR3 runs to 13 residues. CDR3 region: CASSWEGNTEAFF. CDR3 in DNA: TGTGCCAGCAGCTGGGAGGGGAACACTGAAGCTTTCTTT.

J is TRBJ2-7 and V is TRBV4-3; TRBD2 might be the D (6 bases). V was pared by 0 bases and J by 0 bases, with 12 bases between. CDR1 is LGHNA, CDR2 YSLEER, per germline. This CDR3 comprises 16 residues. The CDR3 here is CASSQEPGTGSYEQYF. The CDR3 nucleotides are TGCGCCAGCAGCCAAGAACCCGGGACTGGCTCCTACGAGCAGTACTTC.

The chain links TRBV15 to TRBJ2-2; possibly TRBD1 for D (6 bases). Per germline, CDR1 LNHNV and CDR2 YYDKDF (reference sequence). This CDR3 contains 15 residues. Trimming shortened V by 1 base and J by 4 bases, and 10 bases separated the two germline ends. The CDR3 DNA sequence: TGTGCCACCAGCAGAGTAACAGGGAGCACCGGGGAGCTGTTTTTT. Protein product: CATSRVTGSTGELFF. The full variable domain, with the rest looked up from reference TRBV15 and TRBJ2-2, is DAMVIQNPRYQVTQFGKPVTLSCSQTLNHNVMYWYQQKSSQAPKLLFHYYDKDFNNEADTPDNFQSRRPNTSFCFLDIRSPGLGDTAMYLCATSRVTGSTGELFFGEGSRLTVL.